This T cell receptor (beta chain) is from a study of blood T cell repertoires in COVID-19. Study at large: Acute and convalescent COVID-19 specimens originated in the United States, Italy and Spain.

J gave up 4 bases and V 2 bases, and 0 bases lay outside the gene matches. Per germline, CDR1 MNHEY and CDR2 SMNVEV (reference sequence). This CDR3 is 14 amino acids long. Authors' analysis steps: Quantification of nucleated cells was approximated via reference gene primer amplification. Measured with immunoSEQ multiplex PCR; TCRdb has only the in-frame clones, and not every one. The DNA gave D and trimming, while V, J and clone size come from that table. The sample contains under 150,000 clones, about 83% of which appear only once. The V and J genes are TRBV27 and TRBJ2-2, with 8 bases fitting TRBD1. The TCR comes from a human donor in a cohort sampled during active COVID-19. Material: peripheral blood. DNA for the CDR3: TGTGCCAGCAGTTTAGGGACAGGCACCGGGGAGCTGTTTTTT. Encoded protein: CASSLGTGTGELFF.